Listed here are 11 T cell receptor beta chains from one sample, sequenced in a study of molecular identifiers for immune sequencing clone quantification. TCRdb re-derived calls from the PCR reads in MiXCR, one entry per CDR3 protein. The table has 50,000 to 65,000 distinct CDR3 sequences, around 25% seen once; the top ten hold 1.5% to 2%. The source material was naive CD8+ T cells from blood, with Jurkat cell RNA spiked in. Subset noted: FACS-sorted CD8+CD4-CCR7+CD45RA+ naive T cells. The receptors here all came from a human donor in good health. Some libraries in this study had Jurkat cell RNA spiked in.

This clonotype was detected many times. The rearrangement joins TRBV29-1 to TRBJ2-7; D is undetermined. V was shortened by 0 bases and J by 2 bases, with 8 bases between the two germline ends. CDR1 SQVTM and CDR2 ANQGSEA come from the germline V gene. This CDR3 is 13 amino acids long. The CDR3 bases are TGCAGCGTTGAAGAAGCCAGAACCTACGAGCAGTACTTC. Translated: CSVEEARTYEQYF.

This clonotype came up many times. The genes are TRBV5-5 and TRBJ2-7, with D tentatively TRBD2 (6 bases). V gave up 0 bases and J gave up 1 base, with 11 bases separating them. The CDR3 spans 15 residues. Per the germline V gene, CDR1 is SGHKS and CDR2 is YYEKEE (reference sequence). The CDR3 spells CASSLGSGRSYEQYF. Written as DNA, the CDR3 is TGTGCCAGCAGCTTGGGATCAGGGAGGTCCTACGAGCAGTACTTC.

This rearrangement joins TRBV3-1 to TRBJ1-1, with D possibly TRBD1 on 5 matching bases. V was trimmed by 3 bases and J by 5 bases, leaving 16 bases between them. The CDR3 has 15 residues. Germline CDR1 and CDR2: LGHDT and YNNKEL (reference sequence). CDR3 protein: CASSQAPWGRTEAFF. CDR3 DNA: TGTGCCAGCAGCCAGGCCCCCTGGGGGAGGACTGAAGCTTTCTTT. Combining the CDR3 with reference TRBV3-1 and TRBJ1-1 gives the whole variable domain DTAVSQTPKYLVTQMGNDKSIKCEQNLGHDTMYWYKQDSKKFLKIMFSYNNKELIINETVPNRFSPKSPDKAHLNLHINSLELGDSAVYFCASSQAPWGRTEAFFGQGTRLTVV.

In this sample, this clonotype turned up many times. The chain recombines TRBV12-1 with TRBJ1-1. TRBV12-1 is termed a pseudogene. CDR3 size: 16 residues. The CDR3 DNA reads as TGTGCCAGCAGCTCATATCGCGTCTTACGCGGCACTGAAGCTTTCTTT. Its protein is CASSSYRVLRGTEAFF.

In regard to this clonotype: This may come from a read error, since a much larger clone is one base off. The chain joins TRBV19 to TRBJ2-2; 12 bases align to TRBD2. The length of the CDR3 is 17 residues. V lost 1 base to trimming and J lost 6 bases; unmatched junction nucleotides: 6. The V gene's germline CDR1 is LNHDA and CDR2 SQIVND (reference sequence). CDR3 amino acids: CASSIGTSGRTPGELFF. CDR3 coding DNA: TGTGCCAGTAGTATAGGAACTAGCGGGAGGACCCCCGGGGAGCTGTTTTTT.

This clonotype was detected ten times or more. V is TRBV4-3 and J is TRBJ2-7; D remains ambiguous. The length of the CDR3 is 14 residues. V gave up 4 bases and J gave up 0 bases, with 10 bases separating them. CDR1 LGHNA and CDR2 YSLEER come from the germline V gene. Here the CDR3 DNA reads TGCGCCAGCAGCCCCGGACGGAGCTCCTACGAGCAGTACTTC. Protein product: CASSPGRSSYEQYF.

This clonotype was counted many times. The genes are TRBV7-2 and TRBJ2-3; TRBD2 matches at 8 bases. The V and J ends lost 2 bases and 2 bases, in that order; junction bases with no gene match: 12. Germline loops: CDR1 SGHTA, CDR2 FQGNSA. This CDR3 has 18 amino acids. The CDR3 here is CASSLTPGQREFTDTQYF. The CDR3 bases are TGTGCCAGCAGCTTAACCCCGGGGCAGCGGGAGTTCACAGATACGCAGTATTTT.

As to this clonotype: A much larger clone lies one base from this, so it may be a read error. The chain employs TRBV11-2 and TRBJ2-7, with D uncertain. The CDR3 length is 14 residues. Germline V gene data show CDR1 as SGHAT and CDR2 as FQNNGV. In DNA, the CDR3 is TGTGCCAACAGCTTAGGATACAGCTCCTACGAGCAGTACTTC. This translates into CANSLGYSSYEQYF.

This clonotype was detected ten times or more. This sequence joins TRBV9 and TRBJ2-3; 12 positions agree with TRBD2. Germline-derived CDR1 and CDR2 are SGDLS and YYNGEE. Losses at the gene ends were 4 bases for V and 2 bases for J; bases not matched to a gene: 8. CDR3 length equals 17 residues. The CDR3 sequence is CASSTRLAGDYTDTQYF. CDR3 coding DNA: TGTGCCAGCAGCACCAGACTAGCGGGAGACTACACAGATACGCAGTATTTT.

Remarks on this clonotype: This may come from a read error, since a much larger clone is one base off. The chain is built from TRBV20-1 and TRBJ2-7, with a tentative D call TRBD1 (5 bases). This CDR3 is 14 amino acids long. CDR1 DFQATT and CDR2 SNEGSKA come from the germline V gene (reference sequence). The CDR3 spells CSARSRDRTYEQCF. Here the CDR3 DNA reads TGCAGTGCTAGATCTCGAGACAGAACCTACGAGCAGTGCTTC.

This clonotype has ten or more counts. CDR3 sequence (DNA): TGTGCCAGCAGTGAAAGACAGGGTCTGTTAGATTCACCCCTCCACTTT. Its translation is CASSERQGLLDSPLHF. The gene calls are TRBV25-1 and TRBJ1-6; TRBD1 agrees at 7 bases. From germline, CDR1 is MGHDK and CDR2 SYGVNS. V was clipped by 2 bases and J by 8 bases; unmatched bases: 9. CDR3 size: 16 residues. The full variable domain, in which reference TRBV25-1 and TRBJ1-6 provide the parts outside the CDR3, is EADIYQTPRYLVIGTGKKITLECSQTMGHDKMYWYQQDPGMELHLIHYSYGVNSTEKGDLSSESTVSRIRTEHFPLTLESARPSHTSQYLCASSERQGLLDSPLHFGNGTRLTVT.